The 5 T cell receptor beta chains below were found in one sample sequenced in a study of vaccination and CD4 T cells after COVID-19 (dated by TCRdb to 2021 to 2024). The sample's time point label is to be understood as: late sampling 161 to 241 days after vaccination in a few convalescent patients. Library construction relied on PCR. Reads for this sample came from an Illumina iSeq 100. The public reads were reprocessed in TCRdb via fastp at Q25 and MiXCR, keeping in-frame beta chains. Every distinct CDR3 protein forms one entry, paired with its most common genes and DNA. The sample has roughly 31,000 distinct CDR3 sequences on record, about 47% of them singletons. 5.5% to 7% of the sample belongs to the ten largest clones. Material: CD4+ T cells from blood, obtained about 7 months after SARS-CoV-2 vaccination. The source of these receptors is a human donor who had recovered from COVID-19.

The chain combines TRBV20-1 with TRBJ2-3, with a tentative D call TRBD2 (6 bases). The germline CDR1 and CDR2 sequences are DFQATT and SNEGSKA (reference sequence). CDR3 length: 15 residues. Trimming removed 6 bases at V and 5 bases at J, with 21 bases between. The CDR3 coding sequence is TGCAGTGCCGAGCCTCCGGGAGTGCGATTAGATACGCAGTATTTT. Encoded protein: CSAEPPGVRLDTQYF.

The chain links TRBV7-2 to TRBJ2-7, with 11 bases identical to TRBD2. This CDR3 has 14 residues. Germline lookup yields CDR1 SGHTA and CDR2 FQGNSA. After removal of 4 bases from V and 3 bases from J, the junction contained 2 bases not matched to a gene. The CDR3 protein is CASSSGTSGYEQYF. CDR3 in DNA: TGTGCCAGCAGCTCCGGGACTAGCGGCTACGAGCAGTACTTC.

Notes on this clonotype: One end of the junction is discordant with germline, which a read error may explain. The chain combines TRBV6-8 with TRBJ2-1; maybe TRBD2 (6 bases). The CDR3 totals 13 residues. Germline assignment: CDR1 MNHGY and CDR2 SAAAGT. The CDR3 coding sequence is TGTGCCAGCAGTTACCCCCGGCGTCGGGACTGTCTCTTC. Translated: CASSYPRRRDCLF.

This chain uses TRBV30 with TRBJ1-6; no clear D gene. V was trimmed by 5 bases and J by 4 bases, leaving 15 bases between them. The CDR3 runs to 15 residues. Germline CDR1 is GTSNPN and CDR2 is SVGIG (reference sequence). CDR3 loop: CAWGLKRVYNSPLHF. CDR3 nucleotides: TGTGCCTGGGGCCTTAAACGGGTTTATAATTCACCCCTCCACTTT.

The chain combines TRBV7-3 with TRBJ1-1; maybe TRBD1 (5 bases). The CDR3 spans 14 residues. Trimming shortened V by 5 bases and J by 0 bases, and 10 bases separated the two germline ends. CDR1 and CDR2 (germline): SGHTA, FQGTGA. The CDR3 sequence: CASSISGLNTEAFF. The CDR3 region has the DNA TGTGCCAGCAGCATATCGGGACTGAACACTGAAGCTTTCTTT. Filled out from reference TRBV7-3 and TRBJ1-1, the complete variable domain reads GAGVSQTPSNKVTEKGKYVELRCDPISGHTALYWYRQSLGQGPEFLIYFQGTGAADDSGLPNDRFFAVRPEGSVSTLKIQRTERGDSAVYLCASSISGLNTEAFFGQGTRLTVV.